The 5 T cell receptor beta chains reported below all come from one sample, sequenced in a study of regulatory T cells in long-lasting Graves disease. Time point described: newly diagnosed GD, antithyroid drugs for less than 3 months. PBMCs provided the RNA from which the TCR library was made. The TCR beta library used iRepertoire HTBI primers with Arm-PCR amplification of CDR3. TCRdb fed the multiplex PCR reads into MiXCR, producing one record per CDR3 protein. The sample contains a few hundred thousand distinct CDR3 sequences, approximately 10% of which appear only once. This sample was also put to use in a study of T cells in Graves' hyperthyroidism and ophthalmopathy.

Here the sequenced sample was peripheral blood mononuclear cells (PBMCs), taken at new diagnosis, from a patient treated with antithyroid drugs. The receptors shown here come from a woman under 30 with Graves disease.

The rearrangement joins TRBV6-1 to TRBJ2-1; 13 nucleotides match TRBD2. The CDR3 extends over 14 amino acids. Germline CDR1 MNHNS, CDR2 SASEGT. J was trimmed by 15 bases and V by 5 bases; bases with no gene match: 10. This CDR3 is CASSPGLAGLDRFF. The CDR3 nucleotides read TGTGCCAGCAGTCCGGGACTAGCGGGATTAGATCGGTTCTTC.

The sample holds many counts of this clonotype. The CDR3 DNA reads TGTGCCAGCAGCCCCAGGGGTGTGAGCTCCTACAATGAGCAGTTCTTC. It encodes CASSPRGVSSYNEQFF. The rearrangement uses TRBV14 and TRBJ2-1; a possible D gene is TRBD1 (6 bases). V was cut by 4 bases and J by 0 bases, with 13 bases left in between. The CDR3 length is 16 residues. CDR1 and CDR2 (germline): SGHDN, FVKESK.

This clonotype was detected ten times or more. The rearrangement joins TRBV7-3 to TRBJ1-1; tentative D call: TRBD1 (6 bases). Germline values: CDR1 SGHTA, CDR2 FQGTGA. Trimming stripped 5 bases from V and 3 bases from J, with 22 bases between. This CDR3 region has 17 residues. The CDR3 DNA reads TGTGCCAGCAGCCCCAGGGGCCCACAGGTGAGGTACACTGAAGCTTTCTTT. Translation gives CASSPRGPQVRYTEAFF.

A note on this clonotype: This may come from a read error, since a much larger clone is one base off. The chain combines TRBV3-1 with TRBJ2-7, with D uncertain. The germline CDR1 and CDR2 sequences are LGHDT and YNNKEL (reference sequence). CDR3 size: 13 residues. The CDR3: CASSRTSYYEQHF. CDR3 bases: TGTGCCAGCAGCCGAACGTCGTACTACGAGCAGCACTTC.

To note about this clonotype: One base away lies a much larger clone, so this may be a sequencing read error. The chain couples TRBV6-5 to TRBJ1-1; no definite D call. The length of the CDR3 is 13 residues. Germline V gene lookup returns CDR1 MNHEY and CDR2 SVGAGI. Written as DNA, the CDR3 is TGTGCCGGCAGTTTTTTCACGTACACTGAAGCTTTCTTT. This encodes CAGSFFTYTEAFF.